Described below is a single T cell receptor beta chain sequence and its context. The antigen it binds to is not known. Qualities for individual bases were not recorded, and no much larger clone is one base off. This sample is drawn from a study of OX40 agonist ivuxolimab in advanced cancers. With regard to the full study: The costimulatory receptor OX40 (CD134) was targeted by ivuxolimab, a fully human IgG2 agonistic monoclonal antibody. Intravenous ivuxolimab was administered to patients every 2 weeks at six dose levels: 0.01, 0.1, 0.3, 1.5, 3 and 10 mg/kg. Of the approximately 54 dose-escalation patients, hepatocellular carcinoma was present in 19, melanoma in roughly 15, renal cell carcinoma in 9 and head and neck cancer in 9. A male proportion of under 85% and a mean age of roughly 58 years, ranging from about 20 to 85, were recorded for the dose-escalation cohort. Prior anti-PD-1, anti-PD-L1 or anti-CTLA-4 therapy was permitted, and checkpoint inhibitors had been received by roughly two fifths of dose-escalation patients. Partial responses were achieved by three dose-escalation patients, of whom one had hepatocellular carcinoma and two had cutaneous melanoma. The point of sequencing TCRbeta in the periphery was to test whether ivuxolimab changed TCR sequence diversity and drove clonal T-cell expansion. The paper reports the monotherapy dose-escalation portion (N ≈ 50 patients) of the phase I ivuxolimab trial.

The trim is 10 bases for V and 1 base for J, with a gap of 7 bases between the germline ends. Spanning cysteine to phenylalanine, the CDR3 consists of 11 amino acids. Of the read, only the CDR3 DNA is kept; its 33 bases are in frame from base 1. CDR1 and CDR2 were assigned from the germline V gene as SNHLY and FYNNEI. Overall results and qualifications from the work: After ivuxolimab, CD8+ T cells had more expanded clones than CD4+ T cells on average. Low levels of normalized T-cell clonal expansion were also seen in some patients who did not respond. Partial responders in the 0.1-3.0 mg/kg groups had among the lowest normalized peripheral clonal expansion, especially among CD8+ T cells. The antigen specificity of the peripheral T cells that underwent clonal expansion was not determined. At doses of 0.1 to 3.0 mg/kg, clonal expansion of both CD4+ and CD8+ T cells in blood was seen between baseline and week 6.

The trial excluded patients who had a history of autoimmune disease or were on systemic immunosuppression. Peripheral blood for TCR sequencing was collected from all dose cohorts at baseline, on cycle 4 day 1, and on cycle 7 day 1. The samples were drawn from a first-in-human, open-label, multicenter phase I dose-escalation trial of ivuxolimab. Adults with locally advanced or metastatic melanoma, renal cell carcinoma, hepatocellular carcinoma or head and neck squamous cell carcinoma were enrolled in the trial. Before TCR sequencing, CD4+ and CD8+ T cells were separately sorted from peripheral blood. For sequencing of the TCRbeta CDR3 region, genomic DNA was extracted from the sorted cells. The immunoSEQ Assay was used for sequencing of TCRbeta CDR3 regions. What TCRdb holds here is the immuneACCESS table cut down to in-frame rearrangements. Part of the clones is not present; checked against another copy, under half of the missing clones reflect an unresolved V gene, and the others are unexplained. In all, the sample holds fewer than 65,000 clones, and more than 75% of those were seen once. Together, the top ten hold under 4% of the sample.

The specimen was CD4+ or CD8+ T cells sorted from blood, collected in a trial of the OX40 agonist ivuxolimab. The rearranged chain carries TRBV2 and TRBJ1-1; matching of 6 bases hints at TRBD1 as the D gene. This receptor was obtained from an adult with an advanced solid tumor such as melanoma, head and neck, liver or kidney cancer. The CDR3 is CAIRGNTEAFF. The base sequence is TGTGCCATCAGGGGGAACACTGAAGCTTTCTTT. The CDR3 plus the reference TRBV2 and TRBJ1-1 genes for the other parts give the full variable domain: EPEVTQTPSHQVTQMGQEVILRCVPISNHLYFYWYRQILGQKVEFLVSFYNNEISEKSEIFDDQFSVERPDGSNFTLKIRSTKLEDSAMYFCAIRGNTEAFFGQGTRLTVV.